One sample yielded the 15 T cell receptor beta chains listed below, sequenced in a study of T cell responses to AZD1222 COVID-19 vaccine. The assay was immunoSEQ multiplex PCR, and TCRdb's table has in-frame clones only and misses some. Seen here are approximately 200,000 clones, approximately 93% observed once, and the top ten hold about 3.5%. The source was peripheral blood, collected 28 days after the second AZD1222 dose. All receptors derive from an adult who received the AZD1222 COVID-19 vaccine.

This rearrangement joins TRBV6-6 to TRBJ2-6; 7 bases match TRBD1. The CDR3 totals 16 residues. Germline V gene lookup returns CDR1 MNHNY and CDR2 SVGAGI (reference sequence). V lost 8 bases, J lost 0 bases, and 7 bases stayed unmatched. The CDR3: CASSRTGASGANVLTF. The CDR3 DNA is TGTGCCAGCTCGAGGACAGGAGCCTCTGGGGCCAACGTCCTGACTTTC.

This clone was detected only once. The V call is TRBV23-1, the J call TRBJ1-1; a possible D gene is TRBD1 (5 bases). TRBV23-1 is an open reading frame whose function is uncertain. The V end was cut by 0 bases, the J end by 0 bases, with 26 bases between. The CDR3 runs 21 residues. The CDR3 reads CASSQSRQKIPNTQVNTEAFF. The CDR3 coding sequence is TGCGCCAGCAGTCAATCGCGACAGAAGATCCCCAACACCCAGGTGAACACTGAAGCTTTCTTT.

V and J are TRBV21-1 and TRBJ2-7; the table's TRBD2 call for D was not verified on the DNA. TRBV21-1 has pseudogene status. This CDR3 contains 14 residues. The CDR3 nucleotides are TGTGCCAGCCTCCAGGGAGGACCCAAGAGGGAGCAGTACTTC. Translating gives CASLQGGPKREQYF.

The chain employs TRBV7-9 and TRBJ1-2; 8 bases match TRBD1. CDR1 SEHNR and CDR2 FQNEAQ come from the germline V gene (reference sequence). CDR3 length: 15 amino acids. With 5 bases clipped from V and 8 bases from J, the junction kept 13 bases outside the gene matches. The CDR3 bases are TGTGCCAGCAGCGTGCCCTCCCCGACAGGGGACGGCTACACCTTC. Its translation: CASSVPSPTGDGYTF.

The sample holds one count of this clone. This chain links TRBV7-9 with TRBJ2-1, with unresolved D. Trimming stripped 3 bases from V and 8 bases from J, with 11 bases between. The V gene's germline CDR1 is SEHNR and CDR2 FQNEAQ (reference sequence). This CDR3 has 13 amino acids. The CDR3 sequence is CASSFGVTYEQFF. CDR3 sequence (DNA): TGTGCCAGCAGCTTCGGTGTCACTTATGAGCAGTTCTTC.

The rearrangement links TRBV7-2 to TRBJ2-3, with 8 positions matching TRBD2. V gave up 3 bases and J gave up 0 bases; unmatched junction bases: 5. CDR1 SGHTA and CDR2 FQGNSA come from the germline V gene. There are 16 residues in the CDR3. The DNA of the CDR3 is TGTGCCAGCAGCTTTGCGACTAGCGCAAGCACAGATACGCAGTATTTT. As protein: CASSFATSASTDTQYF. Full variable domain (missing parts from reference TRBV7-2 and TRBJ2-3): GAGVSQSPSNKVTEKGKDVELRCDPISGHTALYWYRQSLGQGLEFLIYFQGNSAPDKSGLPSDRFSAERTGGSVSTLTIQRTQQEDSAVYLCASSFATSASTDTQYFGPGTRLTVL.

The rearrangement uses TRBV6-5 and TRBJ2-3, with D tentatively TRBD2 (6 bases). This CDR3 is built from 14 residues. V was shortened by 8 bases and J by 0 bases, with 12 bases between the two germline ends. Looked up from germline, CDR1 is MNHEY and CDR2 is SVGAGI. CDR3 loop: CASWDFPSTDTQYF. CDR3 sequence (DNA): TGTGCCAGCTGGGACTTCCCTAGCACAGATACGCAGTATTTT.

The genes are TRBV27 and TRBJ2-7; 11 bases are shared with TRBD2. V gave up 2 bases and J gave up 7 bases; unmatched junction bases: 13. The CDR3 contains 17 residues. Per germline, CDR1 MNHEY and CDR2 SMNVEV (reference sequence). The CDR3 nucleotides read TGTGCCAGCAGTTTACCCCCCTCTCTAGCGGGAGGCTGGGAGCAGTACTTC. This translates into CASSLPPSLAGGWEQYF.

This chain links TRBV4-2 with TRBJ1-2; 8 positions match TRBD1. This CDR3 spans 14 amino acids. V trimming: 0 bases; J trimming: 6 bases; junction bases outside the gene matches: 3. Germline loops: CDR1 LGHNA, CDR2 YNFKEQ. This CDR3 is CASSQDYRGDGYTF. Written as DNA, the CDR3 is TGTGCCAGCAGCCAAGATTACAGGGGGGATGGCTACACCTTC.

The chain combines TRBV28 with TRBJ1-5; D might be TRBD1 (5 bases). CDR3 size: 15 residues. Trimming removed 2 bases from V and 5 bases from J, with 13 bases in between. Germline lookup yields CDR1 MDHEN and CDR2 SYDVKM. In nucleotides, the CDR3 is TGTGCCAGCAGTTTAAGGCAGGGCGGAGATCAGCCCCAGCATTTT. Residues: CASSLRQGGDQPQHF.

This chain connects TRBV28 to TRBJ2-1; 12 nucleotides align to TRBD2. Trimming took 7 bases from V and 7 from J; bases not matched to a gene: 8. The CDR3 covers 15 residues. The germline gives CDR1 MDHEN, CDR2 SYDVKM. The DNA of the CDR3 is TGTGCCAGCACCCAACTAGCGGGGGGTGTGAATGAGCAGTTCTTC. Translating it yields CASTQLAGGVNEQFF.

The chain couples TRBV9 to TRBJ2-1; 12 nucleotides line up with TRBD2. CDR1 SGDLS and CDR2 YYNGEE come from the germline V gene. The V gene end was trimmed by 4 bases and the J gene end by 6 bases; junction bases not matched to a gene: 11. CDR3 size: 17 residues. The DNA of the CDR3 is TGTGCCAGCAGCCCAACCTTGACTAGCGGGAGTTCCAATGAGCAGTTCTTC. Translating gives CASSPTLTSGSSNEQFF.

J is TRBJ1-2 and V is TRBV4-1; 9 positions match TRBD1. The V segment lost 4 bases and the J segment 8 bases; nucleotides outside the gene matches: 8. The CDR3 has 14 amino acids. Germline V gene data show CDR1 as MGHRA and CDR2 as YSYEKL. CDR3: CASSLRGGQGGYTF. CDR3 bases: TGCGCCAGCAGCCTAAGAGGGGGACAGGGAGGCTACACCTTC.

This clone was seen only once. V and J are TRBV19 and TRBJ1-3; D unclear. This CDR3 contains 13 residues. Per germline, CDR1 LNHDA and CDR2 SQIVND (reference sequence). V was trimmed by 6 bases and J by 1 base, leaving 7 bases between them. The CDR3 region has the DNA TGTGCCAGTAGGTGGAGTTCTGGAAACACCATATATTTT. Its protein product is CASRWSSGNTIYF.

The CDR3 DNA sequence: TGCAGTGCTAGTAGGGCTAGCGGGAGCCCCTACGAGCAGTACTTC. Translating gives CSASRASGSPYEQYF. J is TRBJ2-7 and V is TRBV20-1; TRBD2 aligns across 10 bases. Trimming took 3 bases from V and 2 from J; bases not matched to a gene: 7. The CDR3 is 15 amino acids. In germline, CDR1 is DFQATT, CDR2 SNEGSKA (reference sequence).